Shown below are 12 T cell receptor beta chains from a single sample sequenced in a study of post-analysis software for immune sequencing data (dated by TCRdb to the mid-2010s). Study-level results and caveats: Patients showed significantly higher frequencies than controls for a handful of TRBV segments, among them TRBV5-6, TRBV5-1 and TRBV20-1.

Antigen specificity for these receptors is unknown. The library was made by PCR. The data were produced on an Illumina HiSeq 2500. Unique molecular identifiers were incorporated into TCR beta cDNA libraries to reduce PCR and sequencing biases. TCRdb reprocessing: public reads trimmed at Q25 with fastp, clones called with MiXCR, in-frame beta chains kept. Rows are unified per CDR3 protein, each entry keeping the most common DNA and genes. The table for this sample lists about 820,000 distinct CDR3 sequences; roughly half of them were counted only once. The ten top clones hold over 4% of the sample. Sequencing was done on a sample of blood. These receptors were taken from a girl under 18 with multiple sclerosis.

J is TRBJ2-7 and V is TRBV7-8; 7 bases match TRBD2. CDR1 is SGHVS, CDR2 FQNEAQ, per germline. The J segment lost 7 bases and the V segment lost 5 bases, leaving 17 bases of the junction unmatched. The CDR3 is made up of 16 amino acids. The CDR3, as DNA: TGTGCCAGCAGCCCTTCCCTGACTAGCTCGTCGAAAGAGCAGTACTTC. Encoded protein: CASSPSLTSSSKEQYF.

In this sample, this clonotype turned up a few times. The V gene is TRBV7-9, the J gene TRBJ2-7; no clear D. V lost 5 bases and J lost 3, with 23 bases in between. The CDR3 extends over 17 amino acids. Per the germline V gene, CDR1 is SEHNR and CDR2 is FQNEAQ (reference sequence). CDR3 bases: TGTGCCAGCAGCCTGGCGTTTTTCTCCCGAGTGGACTACGAGCAGTACTTC. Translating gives CASSLAFFSRVDYEQYF.

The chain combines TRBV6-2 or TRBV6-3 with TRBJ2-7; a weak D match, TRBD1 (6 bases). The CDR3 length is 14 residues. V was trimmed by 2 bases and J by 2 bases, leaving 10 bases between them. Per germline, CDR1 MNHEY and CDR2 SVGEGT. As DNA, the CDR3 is TGTGCCAGCAGTTACCAGGGGCGTCCCTACGAGCAGTACTTC. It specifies CASSYQGRPYEQYF.

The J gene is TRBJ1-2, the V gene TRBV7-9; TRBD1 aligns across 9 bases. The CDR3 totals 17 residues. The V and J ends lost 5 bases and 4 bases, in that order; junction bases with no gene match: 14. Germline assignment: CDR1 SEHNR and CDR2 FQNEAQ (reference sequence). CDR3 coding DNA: TGTGCCAGCAGCCGGGACAGGGTAGATAGCGGCGGCTATGGCTACACCTTC. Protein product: CASSRDRVDSGGYGYTF.

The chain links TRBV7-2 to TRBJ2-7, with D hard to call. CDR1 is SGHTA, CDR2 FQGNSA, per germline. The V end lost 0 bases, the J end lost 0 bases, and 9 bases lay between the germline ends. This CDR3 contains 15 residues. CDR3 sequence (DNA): TGTGCCAGCAGCTTAGCGCCGGCCGACTCCTACGAGCAGTACTTC. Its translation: CASSLAPADSYEQYF.

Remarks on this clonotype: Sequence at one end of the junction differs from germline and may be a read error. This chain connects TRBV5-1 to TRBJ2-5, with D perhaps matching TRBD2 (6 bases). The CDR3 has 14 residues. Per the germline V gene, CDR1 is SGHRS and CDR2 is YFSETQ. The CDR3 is CASSLASGEETRYF. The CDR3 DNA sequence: TGCGCCAGCAGCTTGGCCTCGGGGGAAGAGACCCGGTACTTC.

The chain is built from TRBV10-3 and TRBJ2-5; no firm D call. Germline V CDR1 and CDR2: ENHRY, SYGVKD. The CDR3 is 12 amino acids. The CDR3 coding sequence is TGTGCTACGGGCCACGTGCTGGAGACCCAGTACTTC. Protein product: CATGHVLETQYF.

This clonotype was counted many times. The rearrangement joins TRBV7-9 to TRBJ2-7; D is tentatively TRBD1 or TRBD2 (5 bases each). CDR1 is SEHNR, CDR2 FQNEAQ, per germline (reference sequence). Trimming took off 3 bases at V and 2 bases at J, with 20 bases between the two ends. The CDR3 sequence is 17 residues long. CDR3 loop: CASSLGVAIGITYEQYF. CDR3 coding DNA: TGTGCCAGCAGCTTGGGGGTGGCGATCGGGATAACCTACGAGCAGTACTTC.

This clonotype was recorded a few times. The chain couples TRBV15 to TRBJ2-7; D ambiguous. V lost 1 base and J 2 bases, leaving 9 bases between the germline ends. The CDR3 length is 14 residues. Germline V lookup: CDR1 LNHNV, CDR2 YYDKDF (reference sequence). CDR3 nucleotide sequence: TGTGCCACCAGCAGAGTTGAGAACACCTACGAGCAGTACTTC. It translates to CATSRVENTYEQYF.

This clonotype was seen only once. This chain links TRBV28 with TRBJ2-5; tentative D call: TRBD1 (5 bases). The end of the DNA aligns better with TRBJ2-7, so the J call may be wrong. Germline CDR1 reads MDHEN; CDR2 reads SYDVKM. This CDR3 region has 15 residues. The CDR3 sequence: CASSPRSQGRNEQYF. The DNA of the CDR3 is TGTGCCAGCAGTCCACGCTCCCAGGGCAGGAACGAGCAGTACTTC.

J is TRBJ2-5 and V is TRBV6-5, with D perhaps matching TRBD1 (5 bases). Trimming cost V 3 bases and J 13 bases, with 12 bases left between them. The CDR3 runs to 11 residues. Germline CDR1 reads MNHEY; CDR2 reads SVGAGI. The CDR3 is CASSYGSRAYF. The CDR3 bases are TGTGCCAGCAGTTATGGTAGCAGGGCGTACTTC.

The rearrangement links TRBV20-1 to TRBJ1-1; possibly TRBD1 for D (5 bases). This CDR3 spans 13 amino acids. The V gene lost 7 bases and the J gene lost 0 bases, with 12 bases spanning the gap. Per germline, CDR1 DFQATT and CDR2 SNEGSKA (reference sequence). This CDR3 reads CSVLDSMNTEAFF. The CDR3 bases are TGCAGTGTTTTAGACAGTATGAACACTGAAGCTTTCTTT.